This TCR beta chain was identified in a study of blood T cell repertoires in COVID-19. Study context: COVID-19 samples from acute and convalescent phases originated in the United States, Italy and Spain.

From germline, CDR1 is LNHDA and CDR2 SQIVND (reference sequence). The CDR3 extends over 13 amino acids. The germline V and J ends were trimmed by 8 bases and 1 base, with 11 bases remaining between them. Original methodology: Counts of nucleated cells, estimated from reference gene primer amplification, were obtained. TCRdb's table, derived via immunoSEQ multiplex PCR, lists solely in-frame clones and lacks some. V and J calls and clone size are those listed in that table; D and trimming were worked out from the DNA. The table lists about 47,000 clones, 84% of them singletons. This chain joins TRBV19 and TRBJ1-2, with D tentatively TRBD1 (5 bases). The receptor was isolated from a man aged 50 to 59 with acute or convalescent COVID-19. Material for sequencing was peripheral blood. The CDR3 region has the DNA TGTGCCAGTTCGGACACGATTAACTATGGCTACACCTTC. Its translation is CASSDTINYGYTF.